This T cell receptor (beta chain) was sequenced during a study of T cell responses to AZD1222 COVID-19 vaccine. The study, taken as a whole, reports: Baseline seropositivity characterized only a handful of AZD1222 recipients. Every sample of the repertoires postdated the peak T cell response. Reportedly, close to half of spike-specific TCRs are directed against unmutated variant regions.

A word on this clone: Its antigen is undetermined.

Using immunoSEQ multiplex PCR, the repertoire was profiled, and TCRdb retains in-frame clones only, with some absent. This table holds 100,000 to 150,000 clones, more than 75% found once. This CDR3 region has 15 residues. V lost 0 bases to trimming and J lost 3 bases; unmatched junction nucleotides: 2. CDR1 SGHNT and CDR2 YYREEE come from the germline V gene (reference sequence). This specimen consisted of peripheral blood, obtained 28 days after the second AZD1222 dose. The J gene is TRBJ2-5, the V gene TRBV5-4; 10 bases align to TRBD1. The source is an adult who received the AZD1222 COVID-19 vaccine. In DNA form, the CDR3 reads TGTGCCAGCAGCTTGGCCGGGACAGGGGAAGAGACCCAGTACTTC. Protein sequence: CASSLAGTGEETQYF.